The rows below give T cell receptor beta chains drawn from one sample of a study of CD8 T cells in Susac syndrome. TCRdb used MiXCR to reprocess the immunoSEQ multiplex PCR reads, holding one entry per CDR3 protein. In the table there are more than 200,000 distinct CDR3 sequences, 93% of which are singletons. The material sequenced was CD4+ T cells from PBMCs. These TCRs come from a human donor with multiple sclerosis. Both conserved end residues are part of each CDR3. The D gene is left open where the match is weak. Expanded clones get a size class; other rows say once, few or many, or leave the size out.

J,V,D,size,DNA,CDR3
TRBJ1-1,TRBV18,.,.,TGTGCCAGCTCACCAAAGGGAGGGGGCACTGAAGCTTTCTTT,CASSPKGGGTEAFF
TRBJ2-5,TRBV18,TRBD2,once,TGTGCCAGCTCACTCCTAGCGGGGGCACCAGAGACCCAGTACTTC,CASSLLAGAPETQYF
TRBJ2-5,TRBV24-1,.,.,TGTGCCACCAGTGATCCCCGCATGCGGACCCAAGAGACCCAGTACTTC,CATSDPRMRTQETQYF
TRBJ1-1,TRBV4-1,.,once,TGCGCCAGCAGCCATACCGGGCCGAACACTGAAGCTTTCTTT,CASSHTGPNTEAFF
TRBJ2-5,TRBV20-1,.,.,TGCAGTGCTAGTGCAGACCTCGGTCGTTCGACCCAGTACTTC,CSASADLGRSTQYF
TRBJ2-4,TRBV5-1,.,.,TGCGCCAGCAGCGGACCCGGGGGCAGAGCCAAAAACATTCAGTACTTC,CASSGPGGRAKNIQYF
TRBJ2-1,TRBV5-1,.,.,TGCGCCAGCAGCTTGGCCAAGACTTACTACAATGAGCAGTTCTTC,CASSLAKTYYNEQFF
TRBJ2-1,TRBV27,.,.,TGTGCCAGCAGTTCCGCTGGTTATGAGCAGTTCTTC,CASSSAGYEQFF
TRBJ2-4,TRBV5-4,.,.,TGTGCCAGCAGCTTGGGAGTCTTCAGCGGGGCCAAAAACATTCAGTACTTC,CASSLGVFSGAKNIQYF
TRBJ1-2,TRBV5-1,TRBD1,.,TGCGCCAGCAGCCATGGACAGGCGTTCTATGGCTACACCTTC,CASSHGQAFYGYTF
TRBJ1-1,TRBV15,.,.,TGTGCCACCAGCAGAAGGGGATCTGAAGCTTTCTTT,CATSRRGSEAFF
TRBJ2-1,TRBV1,.,.,TGCACCAGCAGCCAAGATAGAGGCGAGCCCACAACCAATGAGCAGTTCTTC,CTSSQDRGEPTTNEQFF
TRBJ2-1,TRBV7-2,.,.,TGTGCCAGCAGCTTAGCTGAAACTAGGTACAATGAGCAGTTCTTC,CASSLAETRYNEQFF
TRBJ1-2,TRBV5-1,.,.,TGCGCCAGCAGCCCAGGACTGCGACCCGCTAACTATGGCTACACCTTC,CASSPGLRPANYGYTF
TRBJ2-1,TRBV6-1,.,few,TGTGCCAGCAGTGAAAGCTCCTACAATGAGCAGTTCTTC,CASSESSYNEQFF
TRBJ1-1,TRBV12-3/TRBV12-4,.,few,TGTGCCAGCAGTTTGAGAGGGAGCACTGAAGCTTTCTTT,CASSLRGSTEAFF
TRBJ2-1,TRBV12-3/TRBV12-4,TRBD2,.,TGTGCCAGCATGCGGGAGCCCCTCAATGAGCAGTTCTTC,CASMREPLNEQFF
TRBJ1-1,TRBV13,.,.,TGTGCCAGCAGCTTTGTTAAGGACACTGAAGCTTTCTTT,CASSFVKDTEAFF
TRBJ2-7,TRBV12-3/TRBV12-4,.,once,TGTGCCAGCAGAACTCGACAGAATCCCTACGAGCAGTACTTC,CASRTRQNPYEQYF
TRBJ1-4,TRBV23-1,.,.,TGCGCCAGCAGTCAATCGGGACCTCCTGAAAAACTGTTTTTT,CASSQSGPPEKLFF
TRBJ2-1,TRBV4-1,.,.,TGCGCCAGCAGCCAAGCCTTCCCGGGATTAGGGCAGTTCTTC,CASSQAFPGLGQFF
TRBJ2-3,TRBV11-2,TRBD2,.,TGTGCCAGCAGCTCCGCGGGGGGGAGCACAGATACGCAGTATTTT,CASSSAGGSTDTQYF
TRBJ2-3,TRBV10-3,.,.,TGTGCCGCCGGGGAGCCCAACACAGATACGCAGTATTTT,CAAGEPNTDTQYF
TRBJ2-7,TRBV30,.,.,TGTGCCTGGAGCCCCGCCAGGTTATACTCCTACGAGCAGTACTTC,CAWSPARLYSYEQYF
TRBJ2-1,TRBV29-1,TRBD2,once,TGCAGCGGGCAACTAGCGGGGGTTAACAATGAGCAGTTCTTC,CSGQLAGVNNEQFF
TRBJ2-7,TRBV5-1,.,.,TGCGCCAGCAGCTTGGGGCACTACGAGCAGTACTTC,CASSLGHYEQYF